This TCR beta chain was sequenced during a study of immune evolution from preneoplasia to lung adenocarcinoma. The CDR3 extends over 16 amino acids. Trimming took 5 bases from V and 6 from J, leaving 22 bases between them. The V gene's germline CDR1 is SGHTA and CDR2 FQGTGA. The method was immunoSEQ multiplex PCR; TCRdb's version includes in-frame clones alone and lacks a portion of them. Seen here are about 4,800 clones, more than 70% observed once, and the top ten hold 8.2%. Sample: FFPE lung adenocarcinoma in situ tissue. The clonotype originates from a person between 65 and 79 years old with lung adenocarcinoma. V and J are TRBV7-3 and TRBJ1-2; a weak D match, TRBD1 (5 bases). Written as DNA, the CDR3 is TGTGCCAGCAGCCTAGATACGGGGACCGGGGTGGATGGCTACACCTTC. Encoded protein: CASSLDTGTGVDGYTF.